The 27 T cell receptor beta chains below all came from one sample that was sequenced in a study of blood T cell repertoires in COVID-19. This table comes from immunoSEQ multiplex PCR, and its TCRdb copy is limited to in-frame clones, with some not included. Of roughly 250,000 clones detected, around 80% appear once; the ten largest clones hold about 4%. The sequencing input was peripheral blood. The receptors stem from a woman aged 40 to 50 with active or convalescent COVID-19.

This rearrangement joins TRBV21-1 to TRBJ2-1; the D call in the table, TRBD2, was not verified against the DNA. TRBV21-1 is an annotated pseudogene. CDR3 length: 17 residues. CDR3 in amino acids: CASSKDWEGGSYNEQFF. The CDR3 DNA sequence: TGTGCCAGCAGCAAAGATTGGGAGGGAGGGTCCTACAATGAGCAGTTCTTC.

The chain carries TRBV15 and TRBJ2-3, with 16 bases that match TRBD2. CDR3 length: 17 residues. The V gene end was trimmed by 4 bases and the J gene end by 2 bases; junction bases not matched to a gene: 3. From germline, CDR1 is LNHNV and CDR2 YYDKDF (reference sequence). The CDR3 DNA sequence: TGTGCCACCAGCACGGGACTAGCGGGGGGGTACACAGATACGCAGTATTTT. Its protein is CATSTGLAGGYTDTQYF.

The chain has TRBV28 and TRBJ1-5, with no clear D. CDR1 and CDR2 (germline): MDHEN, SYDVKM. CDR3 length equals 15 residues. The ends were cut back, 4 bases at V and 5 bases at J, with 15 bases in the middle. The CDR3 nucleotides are TGTGCCAGCAGTTCCCTTCGGGGATGGGATCAGCCCCAGCATTTT. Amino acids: CASSSLRGWDQPQHF.

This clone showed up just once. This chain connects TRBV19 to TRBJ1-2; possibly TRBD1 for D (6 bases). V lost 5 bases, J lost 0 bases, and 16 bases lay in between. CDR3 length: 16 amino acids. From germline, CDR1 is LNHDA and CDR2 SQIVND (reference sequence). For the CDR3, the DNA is TGTGCCAGTAGTCCCGATAGACAGGCTACTAACTATGGCTACACCTTC. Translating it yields CASSPDRQATNYGYTF.

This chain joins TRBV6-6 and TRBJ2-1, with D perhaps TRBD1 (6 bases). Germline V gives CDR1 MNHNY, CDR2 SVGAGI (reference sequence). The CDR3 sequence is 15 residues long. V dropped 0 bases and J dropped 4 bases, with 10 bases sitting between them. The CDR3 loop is CASSYSLGTYNEQFF. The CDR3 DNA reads TGTGCCAGCAGTTACTCGTTGGGGACATACAATGAGCAGTTCTTC.

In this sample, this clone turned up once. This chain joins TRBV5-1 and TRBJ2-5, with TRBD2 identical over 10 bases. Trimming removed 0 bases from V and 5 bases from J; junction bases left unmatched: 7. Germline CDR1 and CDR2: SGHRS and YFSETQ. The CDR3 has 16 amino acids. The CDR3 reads CASSLGSGGADETQYF. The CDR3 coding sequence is TGCGCCAGCAGCTTGGGGAGCGGGGGGGCCGATGAGACCCAGTACTTC.

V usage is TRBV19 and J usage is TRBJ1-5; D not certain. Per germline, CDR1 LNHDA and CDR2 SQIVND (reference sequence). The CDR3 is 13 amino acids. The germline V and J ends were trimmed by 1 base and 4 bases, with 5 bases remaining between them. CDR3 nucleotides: TGTGCCAGTAGTATAGCCCCAAATCAGCCCCAGCATTTT. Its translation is CASSIAPNQPQHF.

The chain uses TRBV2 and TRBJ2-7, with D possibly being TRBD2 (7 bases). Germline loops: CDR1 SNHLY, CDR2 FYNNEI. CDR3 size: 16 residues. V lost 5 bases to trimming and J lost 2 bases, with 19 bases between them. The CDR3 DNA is TGTGCCAGCAGTAAGGGCCGCGGGGGCGAACCCTACGAGCAGTACTTC. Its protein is CASSKGRGGEPYEQYF.

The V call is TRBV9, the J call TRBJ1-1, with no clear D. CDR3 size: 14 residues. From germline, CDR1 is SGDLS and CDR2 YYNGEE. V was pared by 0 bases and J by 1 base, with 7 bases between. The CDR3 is CASSVGARNTEAFF. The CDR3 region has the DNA TGTGCCAGCAGCGTAGGGGCGAGGAACACTGAAGCTTTCTTT.

As DNA, the CDR3 is TGTGCCTGGAGTGCCGGAGCTAATTCACCCCTCCACTTT. It specifies CAWSAGANSPLHF. The chain carries TRBV30 and TRBJ1-6; D is unresolved. Germline V CDR1 and CDR2: GTSNPN, SVGIG (reference sequence). Trimming cost V 1 base and J 6 bases, with 7 bases left between them. The CDR3 totals 13 residues.

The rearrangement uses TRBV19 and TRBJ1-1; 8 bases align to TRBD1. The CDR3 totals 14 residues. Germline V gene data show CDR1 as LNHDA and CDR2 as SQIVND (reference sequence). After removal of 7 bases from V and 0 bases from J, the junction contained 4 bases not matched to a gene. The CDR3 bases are TGTGCCAGTACAACAGGGGGTTTGAACACTGAAGCTTTCTTT. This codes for CASTTGGLNTEAFF. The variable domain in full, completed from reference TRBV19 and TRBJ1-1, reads DGGITQSPKYLFRKEGQNVTLSCEQNLNHDAMYWYRQDPGQGLRLIYYSQIVNDFQKGDIAEGYSVSREKKESFPLTVTSAQKNPTAFYLCASTTGGLNTEAFFGQGTRLTVV.

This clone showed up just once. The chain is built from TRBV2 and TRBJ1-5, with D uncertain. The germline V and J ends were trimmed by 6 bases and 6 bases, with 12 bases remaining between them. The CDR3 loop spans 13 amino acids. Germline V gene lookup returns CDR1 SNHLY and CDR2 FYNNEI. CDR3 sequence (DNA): TGTGCCAGCAGCGAAAGGGAGCTTCAGCCCCAGCATTTT. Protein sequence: CASSERELQPQHF.

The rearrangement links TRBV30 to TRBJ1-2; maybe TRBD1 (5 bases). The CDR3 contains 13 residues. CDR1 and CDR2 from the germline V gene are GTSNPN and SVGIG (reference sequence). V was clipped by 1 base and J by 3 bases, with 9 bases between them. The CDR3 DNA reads TGTGCCTGGAGTGACGCAGGGTACTATGGCTACACCTTC. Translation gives CAWSDAGYYGYTF.

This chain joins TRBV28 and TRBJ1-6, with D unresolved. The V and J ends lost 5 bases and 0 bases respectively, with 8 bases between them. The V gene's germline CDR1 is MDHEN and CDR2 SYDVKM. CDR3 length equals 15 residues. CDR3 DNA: TGTGCCAGCAGTAGCCCGAGCTCCTATAATTCACCCCTCCACTTT. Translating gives CASSSPSSYNSPLHF.

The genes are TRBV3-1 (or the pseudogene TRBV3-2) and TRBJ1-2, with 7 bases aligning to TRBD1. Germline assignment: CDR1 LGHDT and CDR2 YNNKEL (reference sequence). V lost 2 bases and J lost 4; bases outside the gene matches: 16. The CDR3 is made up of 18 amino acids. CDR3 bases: TGTGCCAGCAGCCAAAAGGCCATCGGACAGGCCCGGGGCTATGGCTACACCTTC. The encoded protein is CASSQKAIGQARGYGYTF.

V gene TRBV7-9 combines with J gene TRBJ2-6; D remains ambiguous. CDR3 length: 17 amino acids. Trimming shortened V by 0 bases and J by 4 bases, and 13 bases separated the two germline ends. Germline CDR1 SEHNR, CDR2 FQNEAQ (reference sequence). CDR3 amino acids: CASSLATRLRGANVLTF. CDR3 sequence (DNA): TGTGCCAGCAGCTTAGCGACGAGGTTGAGGGGGGCCAACGTCCTGACTTTC.

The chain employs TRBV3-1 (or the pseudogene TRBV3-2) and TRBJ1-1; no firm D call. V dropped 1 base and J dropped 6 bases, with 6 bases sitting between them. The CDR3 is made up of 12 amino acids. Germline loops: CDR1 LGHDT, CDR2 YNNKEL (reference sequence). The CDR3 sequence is CASSQAGAEAFF. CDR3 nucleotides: TGTGCCAGCAGCCAAGCCGGAGCTGAAGCTTTCTTT.

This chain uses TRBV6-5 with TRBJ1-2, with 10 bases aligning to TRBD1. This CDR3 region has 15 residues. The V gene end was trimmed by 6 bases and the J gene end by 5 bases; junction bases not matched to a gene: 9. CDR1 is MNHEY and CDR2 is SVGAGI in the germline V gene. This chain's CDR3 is CASSQTGGAGYGYTF. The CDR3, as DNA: TGTGCCAGCAGCCAGACAGGGGGCGCAGGGTATGGCTACACCTTC.

For the CDR3, the DNA is TGTGCCAGTTTTCAGGGGGCTGAAGCTTTCTTT. Encoded protein: CASFQGAEAFF. This chain uses TRBV19 with TRBJ1-1; 7 bases align to TRBD1. J was trimmed by 6 bases and V by 8 bases; bases with no gene match: 3. CDR1 and CDR2 (germline): LNHDA, SQIVND (reference sequence). The CDR3 has 11 residues.

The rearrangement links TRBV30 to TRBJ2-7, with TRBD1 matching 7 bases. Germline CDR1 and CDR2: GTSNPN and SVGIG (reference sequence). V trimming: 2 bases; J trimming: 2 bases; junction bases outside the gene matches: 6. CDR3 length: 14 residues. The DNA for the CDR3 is TGTGCCTGGAGTTCCCAGGGGGTCCCCTACGAGCAGTACTTC. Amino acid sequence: CAWSSQGVPYEQYF. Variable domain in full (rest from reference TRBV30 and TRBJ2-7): SQTIHQWPATLVQPVGSPLSLECTVEGTSNPNLYWYRQAAGRGLQLLFYSVGIGQISSEVPQNLSASRPQDRQFILSSKKLLLSDSGFYLCAWSSQGVPYEQYFGPGTRLTVT.

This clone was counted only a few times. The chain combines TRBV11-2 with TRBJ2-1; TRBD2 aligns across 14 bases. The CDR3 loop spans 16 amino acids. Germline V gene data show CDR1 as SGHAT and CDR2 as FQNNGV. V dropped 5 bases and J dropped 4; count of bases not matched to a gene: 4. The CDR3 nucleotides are TGTGCCAGCAGCCCATGGACTAGCGGGAGGTACAATGAGCAGTTCTTC. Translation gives CASSPWTSGRYNEQFF.

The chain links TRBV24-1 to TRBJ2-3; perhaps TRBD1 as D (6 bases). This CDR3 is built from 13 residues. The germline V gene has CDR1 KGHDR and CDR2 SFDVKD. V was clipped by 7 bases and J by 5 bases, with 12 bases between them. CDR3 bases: TGTGCCACCAGCCTTTGGACAGAAGATACGCAGTATTTT. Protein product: CATSLWTEDTQYF.

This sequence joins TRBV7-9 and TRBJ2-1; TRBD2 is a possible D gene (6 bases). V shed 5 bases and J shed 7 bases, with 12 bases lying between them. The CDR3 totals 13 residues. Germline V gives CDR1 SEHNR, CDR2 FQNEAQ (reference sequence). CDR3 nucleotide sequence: TGTGCCAGCAGCCCAGGGACTCCGAATGAGCAGTTCTTC. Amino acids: CASSPGTPNEQFF.

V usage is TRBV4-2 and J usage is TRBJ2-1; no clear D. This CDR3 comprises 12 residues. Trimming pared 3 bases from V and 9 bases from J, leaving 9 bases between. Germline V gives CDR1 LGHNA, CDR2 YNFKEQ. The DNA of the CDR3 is TGTGCCAGCAGCCATCCTGGGCGTGAGCAGTTCTTC. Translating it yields CASSHPGREQFF.

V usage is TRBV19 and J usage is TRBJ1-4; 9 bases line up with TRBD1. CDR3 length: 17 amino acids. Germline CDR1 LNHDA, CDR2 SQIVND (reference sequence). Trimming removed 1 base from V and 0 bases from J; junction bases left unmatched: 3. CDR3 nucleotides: TGTGCCAGTAGTATAGGGGACAGGGTGGCAACTAATGAAAAACTGTTTTTT. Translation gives CASSIGDRVATNEKLFF.

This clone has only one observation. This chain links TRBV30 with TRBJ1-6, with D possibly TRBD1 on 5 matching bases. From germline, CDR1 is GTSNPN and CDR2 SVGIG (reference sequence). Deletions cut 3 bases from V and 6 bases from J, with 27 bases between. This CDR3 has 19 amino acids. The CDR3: CAWRHFTNSHRRANSPLHF. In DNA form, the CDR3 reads TGTGCCTGGAGGCATTTCACGAACTCCCACAGGAGGGCTAATTCACCCCTCCACTTT. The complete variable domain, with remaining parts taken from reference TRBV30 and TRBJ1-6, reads SQTIHQWPATLVQPVGSPLSLECTVEGTSNPNLYWYRQAAGRGLQLLFYSVGIGQISSEVPQNLSASRPQDRQFILSSKKLLLSDSGFYLCAWRHFTNSHRRANSPLHFGNGTRLTVT.

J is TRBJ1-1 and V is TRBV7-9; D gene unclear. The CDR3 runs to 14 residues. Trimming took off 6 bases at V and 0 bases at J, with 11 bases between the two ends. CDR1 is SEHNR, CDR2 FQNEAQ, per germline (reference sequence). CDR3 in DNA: TGTGCCAGCAGTGTAAGCTCCATGAACACTGAAGCTTTCTTT. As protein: CASSVSSMNTEAFF.